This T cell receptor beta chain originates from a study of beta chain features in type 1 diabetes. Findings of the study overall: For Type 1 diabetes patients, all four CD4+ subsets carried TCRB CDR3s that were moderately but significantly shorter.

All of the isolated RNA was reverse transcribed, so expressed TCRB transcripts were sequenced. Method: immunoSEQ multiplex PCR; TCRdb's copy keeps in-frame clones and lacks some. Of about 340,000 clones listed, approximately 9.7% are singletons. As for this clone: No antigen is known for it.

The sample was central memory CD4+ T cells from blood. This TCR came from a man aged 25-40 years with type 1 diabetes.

CDR3 amino acids: CASSLAEVSGEQYF. CDR3 nucleotide sequence: TGCGCCAGCAGCTTGGCGGAGGTATCGGGCGAGCAGTACTTC. V and J are TRBV5-1 and TRBJ2-7; maybe TRBD2 (5 bases). V dropped 0 bases and J dropped 6 bases, with 13 bases sitting between them. Germline CDR1 SGHRS, CDR2 YFSETQ. CDR3 length: 14 amino acids.